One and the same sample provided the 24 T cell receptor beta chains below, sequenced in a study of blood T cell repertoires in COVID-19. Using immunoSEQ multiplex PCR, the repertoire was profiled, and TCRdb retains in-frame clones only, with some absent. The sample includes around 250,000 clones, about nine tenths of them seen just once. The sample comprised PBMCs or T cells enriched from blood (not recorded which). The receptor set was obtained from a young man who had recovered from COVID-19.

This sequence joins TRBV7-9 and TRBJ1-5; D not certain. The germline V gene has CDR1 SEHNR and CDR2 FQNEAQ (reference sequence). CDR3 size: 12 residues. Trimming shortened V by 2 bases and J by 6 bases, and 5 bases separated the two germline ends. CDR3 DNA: TGTGCCAGCAGCTTACACGGTCAGCCCCAGCATTTT. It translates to CASSLHGQPQHF.

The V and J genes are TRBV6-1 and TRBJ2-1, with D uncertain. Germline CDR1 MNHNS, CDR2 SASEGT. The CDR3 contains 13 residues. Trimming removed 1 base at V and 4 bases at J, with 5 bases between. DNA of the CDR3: TGTGCCAGCAGTGAAGGGCCATACAATGAGCAGTTCTTC. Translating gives CASSEGPYNEQFF.

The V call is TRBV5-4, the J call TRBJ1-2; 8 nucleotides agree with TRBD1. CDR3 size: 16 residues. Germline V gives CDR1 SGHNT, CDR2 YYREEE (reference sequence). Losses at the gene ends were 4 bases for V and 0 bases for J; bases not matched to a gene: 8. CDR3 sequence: CASSRTRDRTNYGYTF. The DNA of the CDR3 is TGTGCCAGCAGCCGAACTAGGGACAGGACTAACTATGGCTACACCTTC.

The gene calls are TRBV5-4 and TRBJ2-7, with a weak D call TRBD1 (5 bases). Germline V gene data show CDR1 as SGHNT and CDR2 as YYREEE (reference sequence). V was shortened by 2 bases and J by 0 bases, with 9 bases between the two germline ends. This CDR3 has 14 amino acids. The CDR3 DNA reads TGTGCCAGCAGCTTTGCAGACAGCTCCTACGAGCAGTACTTC. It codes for CASSFADSSYEQYF.

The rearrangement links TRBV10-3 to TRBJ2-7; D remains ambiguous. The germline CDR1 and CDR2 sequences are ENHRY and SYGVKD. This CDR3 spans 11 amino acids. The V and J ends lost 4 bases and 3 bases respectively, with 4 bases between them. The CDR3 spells CAISGGYEQYF. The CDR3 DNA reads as TGTGCCATCAGTGGAGGCTACGAGCAGTACTTC.

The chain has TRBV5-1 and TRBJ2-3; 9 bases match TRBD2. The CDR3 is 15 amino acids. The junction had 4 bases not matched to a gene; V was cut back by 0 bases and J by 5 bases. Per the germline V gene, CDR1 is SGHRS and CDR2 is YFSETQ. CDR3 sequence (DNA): TGCGCCAGCAGCTTGGCTAGCGGGATATTAGATACGCAGTATTTT. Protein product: CASSLASGILDTQYF.

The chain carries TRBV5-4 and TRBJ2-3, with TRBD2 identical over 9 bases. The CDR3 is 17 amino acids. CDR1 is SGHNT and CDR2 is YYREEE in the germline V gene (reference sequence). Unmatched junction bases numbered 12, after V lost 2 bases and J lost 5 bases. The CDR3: CASSFRAGGGVLDTQYF. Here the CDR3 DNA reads TGTGCCAGCAGCTTCCGAGCGGGGGGAGGGGTTTTAGATACGCAGTATTTT.

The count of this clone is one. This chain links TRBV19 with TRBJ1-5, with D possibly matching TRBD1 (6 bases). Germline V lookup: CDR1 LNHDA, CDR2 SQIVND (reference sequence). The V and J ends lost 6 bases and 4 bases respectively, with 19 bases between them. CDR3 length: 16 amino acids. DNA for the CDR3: TGTGCCAGTAGACCCCCGGGAGCGGGGGCGAATCAGCCCCAGCATTTT. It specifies CASRPPGAGANQPQHF.

The CDR3 DNA is TGTGCCAGCAGTACAGGACTAGCGGGGGGCGATGAGCAGTTCTTC. Amino acids: CASSTGLAGGDEQFF. The chain employs TRBV6-5 and TRBJ2-1; 14 bases fit TRBD2. Germline trimming cut 5 bases from V and 8 bases from J; bases unmatched to any gene: 5. Germline lookup yields CDR1 MNHEY and CDR2 SVGAGI. This CDR3 is 15 amino acids long.

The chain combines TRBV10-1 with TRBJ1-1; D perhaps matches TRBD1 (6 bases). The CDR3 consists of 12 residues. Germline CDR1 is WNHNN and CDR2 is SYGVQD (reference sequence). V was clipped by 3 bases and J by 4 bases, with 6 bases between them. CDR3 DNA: TGCGCCAGCAGTGAACAGGGCACTGAAGCTTTCTTT. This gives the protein CASSEQGTEAFF.

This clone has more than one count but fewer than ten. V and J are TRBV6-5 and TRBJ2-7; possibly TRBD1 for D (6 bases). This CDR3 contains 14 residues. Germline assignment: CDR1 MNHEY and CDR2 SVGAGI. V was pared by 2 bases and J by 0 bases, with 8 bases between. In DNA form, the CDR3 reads TGTGCCAGCAGTTACCGGGACAACTCCTACGAGCAGTACTTC. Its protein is CASSYRDNSYEQYF.

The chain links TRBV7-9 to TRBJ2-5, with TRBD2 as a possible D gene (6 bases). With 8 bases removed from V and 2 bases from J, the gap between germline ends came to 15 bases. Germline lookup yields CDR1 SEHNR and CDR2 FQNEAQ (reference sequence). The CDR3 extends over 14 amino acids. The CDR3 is CASRSSARQETQYF. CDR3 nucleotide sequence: TGTGCCAGCCGTTCTAGCGCAAGACAAGAGACCCAGTACTTC. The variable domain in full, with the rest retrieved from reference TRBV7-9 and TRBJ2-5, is DTGVSQNPRHKITKRGQNVTFRCDPISEHNRLYWYRQTLGQGPEFLTYFQNEAQLEKSRLLSDRFSAERPKGSFSTLEIQRTEQGDSAMYLCASRSSARQETQYFGPGTRLLVL.

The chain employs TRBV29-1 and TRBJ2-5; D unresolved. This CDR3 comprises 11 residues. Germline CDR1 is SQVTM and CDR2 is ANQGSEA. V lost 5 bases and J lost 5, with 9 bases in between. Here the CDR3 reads CSVLDWETQYF. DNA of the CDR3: TGCAGCGTTTTAGATTGGGAGACCCAGTACTTC.

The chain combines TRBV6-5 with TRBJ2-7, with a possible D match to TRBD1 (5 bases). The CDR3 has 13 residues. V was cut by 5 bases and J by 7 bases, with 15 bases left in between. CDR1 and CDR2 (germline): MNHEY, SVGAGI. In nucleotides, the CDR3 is TGTGCCAGCAGTCCAGGGTCGGCGCGGGAGCAGTACTTC. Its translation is CASSPGSAREQYF.

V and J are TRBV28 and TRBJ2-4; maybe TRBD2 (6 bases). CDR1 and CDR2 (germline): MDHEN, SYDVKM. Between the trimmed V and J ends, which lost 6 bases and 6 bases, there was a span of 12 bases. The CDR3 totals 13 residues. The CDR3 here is CASRAPSVNIQYF. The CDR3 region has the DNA TGTGCCAGCAGAGCCCCTAGCGTAAACATTCAGTACTTC.

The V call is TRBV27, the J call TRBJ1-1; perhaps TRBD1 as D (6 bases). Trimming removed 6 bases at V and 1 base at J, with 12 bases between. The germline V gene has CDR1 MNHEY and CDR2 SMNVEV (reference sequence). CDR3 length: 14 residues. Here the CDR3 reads CASRPGHSNTEAFF. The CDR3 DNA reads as TGTGCCAGCAGGCCGGGACATTCGAACACTGAAGCTTTCTTT.

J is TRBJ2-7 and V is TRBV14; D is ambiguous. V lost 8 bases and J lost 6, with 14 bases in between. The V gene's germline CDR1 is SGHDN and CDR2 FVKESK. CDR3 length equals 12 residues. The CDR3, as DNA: TGTGCCAGCCCGGTTCTCGTCGGCGAGCAGTACTTC. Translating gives CASPVLVGEQYF.

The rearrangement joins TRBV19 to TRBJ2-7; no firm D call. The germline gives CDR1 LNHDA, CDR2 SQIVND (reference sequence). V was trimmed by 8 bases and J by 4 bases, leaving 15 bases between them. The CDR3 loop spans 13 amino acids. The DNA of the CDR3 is TGTGCCAGTTCCCAGGCTGGTTTATACGAGCAGTACTTC. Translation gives CASSQAGLYEQYF.

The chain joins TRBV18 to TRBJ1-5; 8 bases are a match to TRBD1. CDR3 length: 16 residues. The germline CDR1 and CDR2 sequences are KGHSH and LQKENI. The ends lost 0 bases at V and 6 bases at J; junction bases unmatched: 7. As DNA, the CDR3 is TGTGCCAGCTCACCACCGGCCAGGGGGCCTAGTCAGCCCCAGCATTTT. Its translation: CASSPPARGPSQPQHF. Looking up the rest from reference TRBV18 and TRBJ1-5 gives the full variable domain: NAGVMQNPRHLVRRRGQEARLRCSPMKGHSHVYWYRQLPEEGLKFMVYLQKENIIDESGMPKERFSAEFPKEGPSILRIQQVVRGDSAAYFCASSPPARGPSQPQHFGDGTRLSIL.

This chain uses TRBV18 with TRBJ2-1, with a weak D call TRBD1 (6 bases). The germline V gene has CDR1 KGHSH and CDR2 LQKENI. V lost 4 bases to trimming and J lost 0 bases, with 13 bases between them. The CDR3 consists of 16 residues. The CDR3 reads CASSRTERSSYNEQFF. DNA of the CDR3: TGTGCCAGCTCACGGACAGAGAGGAGCTCCTACAATGAGCAGTTCTTC.

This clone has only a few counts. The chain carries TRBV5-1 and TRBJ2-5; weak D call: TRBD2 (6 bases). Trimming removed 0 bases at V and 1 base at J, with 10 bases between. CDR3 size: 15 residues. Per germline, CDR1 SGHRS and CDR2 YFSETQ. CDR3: CASSLVGGRQETQYF. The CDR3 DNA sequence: TGCGCCAGCAGCTTGGTAGGAGGGCGCCAAGAGACCCAGTACTTC.

CDR3 nucleotides: TGTGCCAGCAGTGCCGGGACAGGGGTTTTGACCCAGTACTTC. The encoded protein is CASSAGTGVLTQYF. This rearrangement joins TRBV5-6 to TRBJ2-5; 10 nucleotides agree with TRBD1. CDR1 is SGHDT and CDR2 is YYEEEE in the germline V gene. The length of the CDR3 is 14 residues. The J segment lost 7 bases and the V segment lost 5 bases, leaving 8 bases of the junction unmatched.

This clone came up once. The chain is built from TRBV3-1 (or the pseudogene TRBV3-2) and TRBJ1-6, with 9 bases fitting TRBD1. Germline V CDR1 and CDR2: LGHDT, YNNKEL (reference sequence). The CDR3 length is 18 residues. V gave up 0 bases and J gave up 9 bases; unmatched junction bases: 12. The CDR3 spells CASSQDRGTGTGFSPLHF. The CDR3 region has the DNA TGTGCCAGCAGCCAAGATCGTGGGACAGGGACGGGGTTTTCACCCCTCCACTTT.

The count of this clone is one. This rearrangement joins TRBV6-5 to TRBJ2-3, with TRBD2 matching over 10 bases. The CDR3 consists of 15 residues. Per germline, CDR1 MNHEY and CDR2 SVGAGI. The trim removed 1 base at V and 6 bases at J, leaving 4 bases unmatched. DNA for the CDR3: TGTGCCAGCAGTTACTTTAGCGGGGGGACGGATACGCAGTATTTT. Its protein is CASSYFSGGTDTQYF.